A selection of T cell receptor beta chains follows, all from one sample in a study of blood T cells in healthy people across ages. TCRdb independently ran MiXCR on the 5' RACE reads; one entry per CDR3 protein. The data contain about 690,000 distinct CDR3 sequences, approximately 40% of them singletons. The specimen was blood. These receptors originate from an elderly man in good health. CDR3s include the opening cysteine and the closing phenylalanine or tryptophan. The D gene is left open where the match is weak. Size values are once, few and many counts, or a class for expanded clones, and some rows have none.

V: TRBV20-1; D: NA; J: TRBJ2-5; length: 14; size: many; CDR3: CSASIGGSGETQYF; DNA: TGCAGTGCTAGTATTGGTGGGTCAGGGGAGACCCAGTACTTC
V: TRBV24-1; D: NA; J: TRBJ2-5; length: 12; size: many; CDR3: CATSMWGNEQYF; DNA: TGTGCCACCAGTATGTGGGGGAATGAGCAGTACTTC
V: TRBV28; D: TRBD1; J: TRBJ1-5; length: 14; size: few; CDR3: CASELTGEGQPQHF; DNA: TGTGCCAGCGAGTTAACAGGGGAGGGTCAGCCCCAGCATTTT
V: TRBV5-6; D: NA; J: TRBJ2-1; length: 14; size: NA; CDR3: CASSLFRVHNEQFF; DNA: TGTGCCAGCAGCTTGTTCAGGGTCCACAATGAGCAGTTCTTC
V: TRBV5-1; D: NA; J: TRBJ1-4; length: 15; size: NA; CDR3: CASSPGSIANEKLFF; DNA: TGCGCCAGCAGCCCGGGGAGCATCGCTAATGAAAAACTGTTTTTT
V: TRBV14; D: TRBD2; J: TRBJ2-7; length: 15; size: NA; CDR3: CASSPLTSGTYEQYF; DNA: TGTGCCAGCAGCCCACTGACTAGCGGGACCTACGAGCAGTACTTC
V: TRBV19; D: NA; J: TRBJ1-5; length: 14; size: few; CDR3: CASSSGFGNQPQHF; DNA: TGTGCCAGTAGTTCGGGGTTCGGCAATCAGCCCCAGCATTTT
V: TRBV20-1; D: NA; J: TRBJ2-2; length: 17; size: once; CDR3: CSATFPGGSSFTGELFF; DNA: TGCAGTGCTACTTTCCCAGGGGGGAGTAGTTTCACCGGGGAGCTGTTTTTT
V: TRBV5-1; D: TRBD2; J: TRBJ2-5; length: 15; size: NA; CDR3: CASSSQTSGGETQYF; DNA: TGCGCCAGCAGCTCGCAGACTAGCGGGGGTGAGACCCAGTACTTC
V: TRBV30; D: TRBD1; J: TRBJ2-1; length: 15; size: few; CDR3: CAWSGKGTGADEQFF; DNA: TGTGCCTGGAGTGGAAAGGGGACAGGGGCCGATGAGCAGTTCTTC
V: TRBV3-1; D: NA; J: TRBJ1-1; length: 13; size: NA; CDR3: CAVGGLGNTEAFF; DNA: TGTGCCGTTGGGGGGTTGGGAAACACTGAAGCTTTCTTT
V: TRBV12-3/TRBV12-4; D: TRBD2; J: TRBJ2-1; length: 17; size: NA; CDR3: CASSPLASGGAGNEQFF; DNA: TGTGCCAGCAGCCCACTAGCTAGCGGGGGGGCCGGGAATGAGCAGTTCTTC